Presented here are 8 T cell receptor beta chains from one specimen sequenced in a study of CD8 T cells in Susac syndrome. Random hexamers were used to reverse transcribe about 0.45 to 1 ug of RNA. Each CDR3 protein gets one entry after TCRdb re-called the immunoSEQ multiplex PCR reads with MiXCR. The data show about 150,000 distinct CDR3 sequences, with 90% to 95% seen just once and 0.15% to 0.2% held by the top ten. Sequences were obtained from CD4+ T cells from PBMCs. Every receptor here comes from a human donor with Susac syndrome.

V and J are TRBV5-4 and TRBJ1-6; D unclear. The CDR3 has 15 amino acids. Germline V CDR1 and CDR2: SGHNT, YYREEE (reference sequence). With 3 bases removed from V and 8 bases from J, the gap between germline ends came to 15 bases. Written as DNA, the CDR3 is TGTGCCAGCAGCTCGTCGCGGTCCGAGTATTCACCCCTCCACTTT. It is translated as CASSSSRSEYSPLHF.

This clonotype appeared once. V gene TRBV20-1 combines with J gene TRBJ1-2, with D perhaps matching TRBD1 (5 bases). Germline assignment: CDR1 DFQATT and CDR2 SNEGSKA (reference sequence). Trimming left V 0 bases short and J 6 bases short, with 14 bases between. This CDR3 has 14 amino acids. The CDR3 sequence is CSARDLQDTDGYTF. As DNA, the CDR3 is TGCAGTGCTAGAGATCTACAGGACACGGATGGCTACACCTTC.

This chain joins TRBV7-9 and TRBJ2-7, with D tentatively TRBD2 (5 bases). This CDR3 has 12 amino acids. Trimming left V 5 bases short and J 7 bases short, with 12 bases between. CDR1 and CDR2 from the germline V gene are SEHNR and FQNEAQ (reference sequence). CDR3 bases: TGTGCCAGCAGCCAGCCACTAGGGGAGCAGTACTTC. It translates to CASSQPLGEQYF.

This chain links TRBV6-5 with TRBJ1-1, with a tentative D call TRBD1 (6 bases). Deletions cut 0 bases from V and 3 bases from J, with 8 bases between. Per the germline V gene, CDR1 is MNHEY and CDR2 is SVGAGI. This CDR3 is built from 14 residues. The CDR3: CASSYSTGDTEAFF. The CDR3 DNA sequence: TGTGCCAGCAGTTACTCGACAGGTGACACTGAAGCTTTCTTT.

This rearrangement joins TRBV3-1 to TRBJ1-5, with D uncertain. The CDR3 loop spans 14 amino acids. CDR1 and CDR2 from the germline V gene are LGHDT and YNNKEL (reference sequence). Trimming removed 0 bases from V and 2 bases from J, with 5 bases in between. The CDR3 DNA is TGTGCCAGCAGCCAAGAACGGGGCAATCAGCCCCAGCATTTT. Translating it yields CASSQERGNQPQHF.

V is TRBV3-1 and J is TRBJ2-1, with D tentatively TRBD2 (5 bases). The V end lost 4 bases, the J end lost 13 bases, and 14 bases lay between the germline ends. The germline CDR1 and CDR2 sequences are LGHDT and YNNKEL (reference sequence). The CDR3 is made up of 12 amino acids. This CDR3 reads CASSPPLGLQFF. The CDR3 DNA reads TGTGCCAGCAGCCCCCCCCTCGGACTCCAGTTCTTC.

The CDR3 is CSVGGGTGAPTEAFF. In DNA, the CDR3 is TGCAGCGTTGGAGGAGGGACAGGGGCCCCCACTGAAGCTTTCTTT. The chain couples TRBV29-1 to TRBJ1-1; 10 positions agree with TRBD1. With V trimmed by 4 bases and J by 4 bases, 9 bases remained unmatched. This CDR3 spans 15 amino acids. Germline loops: CDR1 SQVTM, CDR2 ANQGSEA.

V gene TRBV6-5 combines with J gene TRBJ2-7, with 7 bases matching TRBD2. Germline V gene lookup returns CDR1 MNHEY and CDR2 SVGAGI. J was trimmed by 9 bases and V by 4 bases; bases with no gene match: 12. The CDR3 is 14 amino acids. This CDR3 is CASSSGGTRKGQYF. The CDR3 nucleotides read TGTGCCAGCAGTTCGGGGGGTACGCGAAAGGGGCAGTACTTC.